The present entry profiles one T cell receptor (beta chain) with its context. Trimming pared 5 bases from V and 8 bases from J, leaving 15 bases between. CDR1 and CDR2 from the germline V gene are SGHAT and FQNNGV. The length of the CDR3 is 14 residues. Time point specified: persistent/refractory GD, antithyroid drugs over 5 years with positive TRAb. PBMC-derived RNA was used for the TCR library. The sample is drawn from a study of regulatory T cells in long-lasting Graves disease. Building the TCR beta libraries relied on iRepertoire HTBI primers, and CDR3 regions underwent Arm-PCR. TCRdb re-analysed the multiplex PCR reads in MiXCR, keeping a single row per CDR3 protein. The data show about 660,000 distinct CDR3 sequences, about 32% seen once.

The rearrangement uses TRBV11-2 and TRBJ1-4, with D possibly TRBD1 on 5 matching bases. The TCR was taken from a female donor with Graves disease. Sample: peripheral blood mononuclear cells (PBMCs), taken when the disease was refractory, from a patient treated with antithyroid drugs. This chain's CDR3 is CASSRQGRNEKLFF. In nucleotides, the CDR3 is TGTGCCAGCAGCCGGCAGGGTAGAAACGAAAAACTGTTTTTT.